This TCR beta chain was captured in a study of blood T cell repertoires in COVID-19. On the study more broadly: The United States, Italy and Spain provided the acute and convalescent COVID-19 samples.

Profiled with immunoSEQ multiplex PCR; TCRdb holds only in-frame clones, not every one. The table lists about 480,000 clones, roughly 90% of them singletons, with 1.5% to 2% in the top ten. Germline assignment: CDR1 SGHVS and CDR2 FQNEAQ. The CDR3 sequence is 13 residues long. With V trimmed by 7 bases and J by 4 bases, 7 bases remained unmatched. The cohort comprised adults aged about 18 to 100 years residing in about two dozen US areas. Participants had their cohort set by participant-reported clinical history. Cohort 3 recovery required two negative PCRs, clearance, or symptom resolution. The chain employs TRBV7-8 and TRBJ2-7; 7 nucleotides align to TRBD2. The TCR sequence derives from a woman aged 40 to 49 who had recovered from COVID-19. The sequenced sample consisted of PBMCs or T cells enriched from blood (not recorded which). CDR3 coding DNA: TGTGCCAGCACTCCCGGCGGGGGTTACGAGCAGTACTTC. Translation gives CASTPGGGYEQYF.